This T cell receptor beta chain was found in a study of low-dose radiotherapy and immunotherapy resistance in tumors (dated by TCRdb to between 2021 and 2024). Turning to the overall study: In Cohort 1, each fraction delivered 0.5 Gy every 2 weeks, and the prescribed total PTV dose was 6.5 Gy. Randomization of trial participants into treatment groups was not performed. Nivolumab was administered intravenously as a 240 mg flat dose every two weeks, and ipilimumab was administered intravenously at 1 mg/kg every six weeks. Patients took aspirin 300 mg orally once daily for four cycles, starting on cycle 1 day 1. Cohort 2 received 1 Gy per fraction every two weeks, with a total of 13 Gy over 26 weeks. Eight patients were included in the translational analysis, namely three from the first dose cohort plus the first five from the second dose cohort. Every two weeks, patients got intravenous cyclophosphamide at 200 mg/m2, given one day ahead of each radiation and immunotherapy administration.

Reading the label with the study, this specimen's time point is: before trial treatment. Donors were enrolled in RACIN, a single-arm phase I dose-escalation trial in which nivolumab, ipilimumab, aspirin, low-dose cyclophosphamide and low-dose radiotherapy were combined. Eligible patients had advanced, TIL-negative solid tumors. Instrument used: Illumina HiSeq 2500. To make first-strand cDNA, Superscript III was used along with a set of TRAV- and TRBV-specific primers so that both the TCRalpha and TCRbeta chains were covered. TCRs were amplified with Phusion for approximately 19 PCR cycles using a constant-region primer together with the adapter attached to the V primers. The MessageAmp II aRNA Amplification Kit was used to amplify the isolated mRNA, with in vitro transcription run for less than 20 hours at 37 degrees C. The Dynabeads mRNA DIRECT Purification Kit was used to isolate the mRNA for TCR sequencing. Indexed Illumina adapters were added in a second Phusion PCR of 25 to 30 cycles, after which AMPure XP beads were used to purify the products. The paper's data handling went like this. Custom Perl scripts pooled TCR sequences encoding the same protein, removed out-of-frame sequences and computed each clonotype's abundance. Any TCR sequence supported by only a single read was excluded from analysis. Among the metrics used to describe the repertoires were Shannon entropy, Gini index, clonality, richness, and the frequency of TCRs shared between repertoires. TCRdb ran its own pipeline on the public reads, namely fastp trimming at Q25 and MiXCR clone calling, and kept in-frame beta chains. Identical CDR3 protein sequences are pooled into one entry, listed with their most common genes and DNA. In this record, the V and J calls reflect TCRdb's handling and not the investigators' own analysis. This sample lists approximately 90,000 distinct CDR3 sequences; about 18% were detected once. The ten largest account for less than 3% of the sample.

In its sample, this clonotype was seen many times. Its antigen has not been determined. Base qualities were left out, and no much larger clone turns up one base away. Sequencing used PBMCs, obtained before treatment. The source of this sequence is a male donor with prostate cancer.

The DNA sequence is as follows: TGTGCCAGCAGGCCTAGGGGGCGAAGTAATGAGCAGTTCTTC. It codes for CASRPRGRSNEQFF. Recombination joined TRBV11-3 with TRBJ2-1; 7 middle bases align to TRBD1. Its CDR3 holds 14 amino acids, cysteine through phenylalanine. The kept DNA is CDR3 alone, 42 bases in frame from the first base. V ends up 6 bases short and J 7 bases short, with an unmatched junction base count of 9. CDR1 and CDR2 were assigned from the germline V gene as SGHNT and YENEEA.